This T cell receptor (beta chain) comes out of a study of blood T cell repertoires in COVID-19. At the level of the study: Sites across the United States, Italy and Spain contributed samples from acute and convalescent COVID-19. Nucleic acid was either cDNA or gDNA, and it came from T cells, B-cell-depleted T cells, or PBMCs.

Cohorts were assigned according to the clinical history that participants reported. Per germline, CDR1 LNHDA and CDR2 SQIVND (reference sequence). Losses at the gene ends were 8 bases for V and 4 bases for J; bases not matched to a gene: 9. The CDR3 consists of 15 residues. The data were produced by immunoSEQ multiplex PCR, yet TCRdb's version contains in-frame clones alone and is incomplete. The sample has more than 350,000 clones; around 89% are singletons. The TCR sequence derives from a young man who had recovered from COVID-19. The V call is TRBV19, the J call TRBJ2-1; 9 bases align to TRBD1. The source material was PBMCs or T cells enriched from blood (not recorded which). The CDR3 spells CASAGWDRVYNEQFF. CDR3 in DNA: TGTGCCAGTGCAGGGTGGGACAGGGTTTACAATGAGCAGTTCTTC.